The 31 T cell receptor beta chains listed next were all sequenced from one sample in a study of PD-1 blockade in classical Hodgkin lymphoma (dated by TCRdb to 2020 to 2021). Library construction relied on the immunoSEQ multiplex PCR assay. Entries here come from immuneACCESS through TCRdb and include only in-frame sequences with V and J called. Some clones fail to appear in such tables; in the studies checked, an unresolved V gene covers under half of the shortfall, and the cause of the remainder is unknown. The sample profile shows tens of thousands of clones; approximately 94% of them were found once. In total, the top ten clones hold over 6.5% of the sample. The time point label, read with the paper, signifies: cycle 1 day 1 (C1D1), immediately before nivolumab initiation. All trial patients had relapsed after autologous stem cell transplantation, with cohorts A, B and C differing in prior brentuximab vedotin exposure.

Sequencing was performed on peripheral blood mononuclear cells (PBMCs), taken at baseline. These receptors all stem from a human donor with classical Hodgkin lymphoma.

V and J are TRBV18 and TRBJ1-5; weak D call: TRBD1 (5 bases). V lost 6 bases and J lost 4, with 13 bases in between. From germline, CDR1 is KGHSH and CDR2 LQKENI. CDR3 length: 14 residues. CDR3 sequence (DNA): TGTGCCAGCTCGATGGGGGTGGATAATCAGCCCCAGCATTTT. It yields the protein CASSMGVDNQPQHF.

The CDR3 loop is CASSTPLDRDYEQYF. CDR3 bases: TGCGCCAGCAGCACACCGTTGGACAGGGACTACGAGCAGTACTTC. The genes are TRBV4-1 and TRBJ2-7; 8 bases are shared with TRBD1. The CDR3 length is 15 residues. Germline trimming cut 5 bases from V and 3 bases from J; bases unmatched to any gene: 9. CDR1 is MGHRA and CDR2 is YSYEKL in the germline V gene.

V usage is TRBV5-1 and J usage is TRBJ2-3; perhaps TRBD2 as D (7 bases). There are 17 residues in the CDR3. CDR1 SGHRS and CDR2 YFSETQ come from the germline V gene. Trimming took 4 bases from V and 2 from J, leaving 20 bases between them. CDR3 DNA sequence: TGCGCCAGCAGCCTTGGAGATTTCGGGGGGCCCACAGATACGCAGTATTTT. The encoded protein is CASSLGDFGGPTDTQYF.

DNA of the CDR3: TGTGCCTGGAATGTAATATGGACAGAATCCACTAACTATGGCTACACCTTC. It codes for CAWNVIWTESTNYGYTF. This chain connects TRBV30 to TRBJ1-2, with D possibly TRBD1 on 6 matching bases. The ends were cut back, 4 bases at V and 0 bases at J, with 21 bases in the middle. Germline-derived CDR1 and CDR2 are GTSNPN and SVGIG (reference sequence). The CDR3 sequence is 17 residues long.

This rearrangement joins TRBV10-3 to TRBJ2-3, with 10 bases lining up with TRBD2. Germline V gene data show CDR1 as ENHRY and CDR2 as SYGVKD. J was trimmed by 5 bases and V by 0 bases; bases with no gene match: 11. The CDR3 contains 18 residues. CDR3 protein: CAISESTVAGGQGDTQYF. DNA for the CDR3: TGTGCCATCAGTGAGTCGACGGTAGCGGGGGGCCAGGGAGATACGCAGTATTTT.

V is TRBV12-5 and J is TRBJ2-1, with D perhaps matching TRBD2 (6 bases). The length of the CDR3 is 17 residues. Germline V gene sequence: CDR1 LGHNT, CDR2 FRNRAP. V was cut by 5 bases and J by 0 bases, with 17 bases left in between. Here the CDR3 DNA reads TGTGCTAGTGGTGCAAACGGCGGGACGATCTCCTACAATGAGCAGTTCTTC. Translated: CASGANGGTISYNEQFF.

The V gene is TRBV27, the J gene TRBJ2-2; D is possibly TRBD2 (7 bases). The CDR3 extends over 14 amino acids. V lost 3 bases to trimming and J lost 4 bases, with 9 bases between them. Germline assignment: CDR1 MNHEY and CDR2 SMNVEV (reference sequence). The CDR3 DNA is TGTGCCAGCAGTTTCGGGGGGCCCACCGGGGAGCTGTTTTTT. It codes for CASSFGGPTGELFF.

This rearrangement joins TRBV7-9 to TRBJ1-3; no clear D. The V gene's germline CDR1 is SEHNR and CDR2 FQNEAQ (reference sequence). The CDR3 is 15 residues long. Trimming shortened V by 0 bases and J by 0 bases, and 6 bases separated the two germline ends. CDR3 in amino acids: CASSLARSSGNTIYF. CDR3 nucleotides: TGTGCCAGCAGCTTAGCACGGAGCTCTGGAAACACCATATATTTT.

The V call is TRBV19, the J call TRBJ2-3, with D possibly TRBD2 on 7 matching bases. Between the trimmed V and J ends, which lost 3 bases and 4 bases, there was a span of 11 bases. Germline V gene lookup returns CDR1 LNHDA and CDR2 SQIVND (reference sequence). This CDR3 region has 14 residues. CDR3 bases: TGTGCCAGTAGTATTCGCGGGGGCTCAGATACGCAGTATTTT. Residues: CASSIRGGSDTQYF. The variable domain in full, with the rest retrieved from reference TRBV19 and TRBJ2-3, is DGGITQSPKYLFRKEGQNVTLSCEQNLNHDAMYWYRQDPGQGLRLIYYSQIVNDFQKGDIAEGYSVSREKKESFPLTVTSAQKNPTAFYLCASSIRGGSDTQYFGPGTRLTVL.

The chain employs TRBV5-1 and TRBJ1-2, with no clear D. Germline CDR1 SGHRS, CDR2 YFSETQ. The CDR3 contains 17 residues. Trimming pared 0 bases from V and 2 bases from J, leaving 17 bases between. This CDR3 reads CASSLAGRREGNYGYTF. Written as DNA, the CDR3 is TGCGCCAGCAGCTTGGCCGGACGGCGGGAGGGCAACTATGGCTACACCTTC.

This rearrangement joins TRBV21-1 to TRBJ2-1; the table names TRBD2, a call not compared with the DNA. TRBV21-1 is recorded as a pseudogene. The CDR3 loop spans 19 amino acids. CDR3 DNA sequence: TGTGCCAGCAGCCCGGACAAGTGGAGGGGCGGAATAACCTACAATGAGCAGTTCTTC. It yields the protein CASSPDKWRGGITYNEQFF.

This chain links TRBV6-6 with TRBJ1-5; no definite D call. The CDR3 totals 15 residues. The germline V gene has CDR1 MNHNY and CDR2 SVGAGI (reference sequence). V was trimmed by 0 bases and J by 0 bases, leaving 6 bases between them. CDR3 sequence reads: CASSYSRGSNQPQHF. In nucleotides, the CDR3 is TGTGCCAGCAGTTACTCCAGAGGTAGCAATCAGCCCCAGCATTTT.

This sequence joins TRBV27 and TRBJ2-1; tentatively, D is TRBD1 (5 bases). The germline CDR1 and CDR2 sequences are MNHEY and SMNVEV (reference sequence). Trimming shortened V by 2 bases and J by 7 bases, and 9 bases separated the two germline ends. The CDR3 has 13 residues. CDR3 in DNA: TGTGCCAGCAGTTTAGTAGGGGATAATGAGCAGTTCTTC. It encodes CASSLVGDNEQFF.

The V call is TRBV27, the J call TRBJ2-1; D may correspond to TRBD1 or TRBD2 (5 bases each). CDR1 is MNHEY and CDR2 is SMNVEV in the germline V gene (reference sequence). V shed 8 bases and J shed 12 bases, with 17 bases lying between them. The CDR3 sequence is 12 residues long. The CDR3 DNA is TGTGCCAGCCAGGGCGGAGGCATGTGGCAGTTCTTC. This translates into CASQGGGMWQFF.

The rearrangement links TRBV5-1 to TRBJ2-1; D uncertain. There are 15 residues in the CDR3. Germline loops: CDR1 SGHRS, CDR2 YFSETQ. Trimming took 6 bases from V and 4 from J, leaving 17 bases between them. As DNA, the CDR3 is TGCGCCAGCATAGGTCGGGCAGGCGAATACAATGAGCAGTTCTTC. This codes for CASIGRAGEYNEQFF.

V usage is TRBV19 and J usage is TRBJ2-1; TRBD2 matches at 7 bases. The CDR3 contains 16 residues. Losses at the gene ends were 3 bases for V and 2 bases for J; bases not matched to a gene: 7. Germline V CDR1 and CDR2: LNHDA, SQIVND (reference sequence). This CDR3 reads CASSMRNGGTYNEQFF. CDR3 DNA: TGTGCCAGTAGTATGCGCAACGGGGGGACCTACAATGAGCAGTTCTTC.

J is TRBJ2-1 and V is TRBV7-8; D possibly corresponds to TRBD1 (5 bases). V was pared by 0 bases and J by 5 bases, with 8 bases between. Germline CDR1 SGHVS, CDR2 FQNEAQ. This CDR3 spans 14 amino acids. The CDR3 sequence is CASSLAGRDNEQFF. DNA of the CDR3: TGTGCCAGCAGCTTAGCCGGCAGGGACAATGAGCAGTTCTTC. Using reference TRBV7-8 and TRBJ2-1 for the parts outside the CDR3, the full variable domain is GAGVSQSPRYKVAKRGQDVALRCDPISGHVSLFWYQQALGQGPEFLTYFQNEAQLDKSGLPSDRFFAERPEGSVSTLKIQRTQQEDSAVYLCASSLAGRDNEQFFGPGTRLTVL.

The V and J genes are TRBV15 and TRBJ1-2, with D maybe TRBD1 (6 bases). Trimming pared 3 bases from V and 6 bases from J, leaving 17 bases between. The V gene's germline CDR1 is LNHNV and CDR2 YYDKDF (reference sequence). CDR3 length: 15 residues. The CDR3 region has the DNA TGTGCCACCAGCAGGAGGGGGGCGGGAGAAAATGGCTACACCTTC. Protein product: CATSRRGAGENGYTF. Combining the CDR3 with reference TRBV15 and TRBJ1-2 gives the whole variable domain DAMVIQNPRYQVTQFGKPVTLSCSQTLNHNVMYWYQQKSSQAPKLLFHYYDKDFNNEADTPDNFQSRRPNTSFCFLDIRSPGLGDTAMYLCATSRRGAGENGYTFGSGTRLTVV.

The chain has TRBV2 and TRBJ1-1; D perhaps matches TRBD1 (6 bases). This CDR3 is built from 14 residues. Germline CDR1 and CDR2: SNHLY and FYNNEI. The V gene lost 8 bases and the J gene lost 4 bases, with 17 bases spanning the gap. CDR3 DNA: TGTGCCAGCGTAATATGGGGGCGGAGCACTGAAGCTTTCTTT. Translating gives CASVIWGRSTEAFF.

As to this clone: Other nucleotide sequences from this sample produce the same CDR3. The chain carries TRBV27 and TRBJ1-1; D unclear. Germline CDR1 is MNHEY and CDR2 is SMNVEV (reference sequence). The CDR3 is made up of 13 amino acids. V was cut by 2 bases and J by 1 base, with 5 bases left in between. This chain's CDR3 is CASSLGQNTEAFF. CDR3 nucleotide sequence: TGTGCCAGCAGTTTAGGTCAGAACACTGAAGCTTTCTTT.

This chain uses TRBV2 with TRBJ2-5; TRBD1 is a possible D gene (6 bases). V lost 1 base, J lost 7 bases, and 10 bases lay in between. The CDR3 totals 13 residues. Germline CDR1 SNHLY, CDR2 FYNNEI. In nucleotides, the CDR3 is TGTGCCAGCAGTGAAGATCAGACAGGGACCCAGTACTTC. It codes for CASSEDQTGTQYF.

Here the CDR3 DNA reads TGTGCCAGCAGCTTATCAGAGATGACGGGCGGGAGTAAGTGGGATGAGCAGTTCTTC. Amino acid sequence: CASSLSEMTGGSKWDEQFF. The chain is built from TRBV7-9 and TRBJ2-1; TRBD2 aligns across 7 bases. This CDR3 comprises 19 residues. The V gene end was trimmed by 2 bases and the J gene end by 8 bases; junction bases not matched to a gene: 21. The V gene's germline CDR1 is SEHNR and CDR2 FQNEAQ (reference sequence).

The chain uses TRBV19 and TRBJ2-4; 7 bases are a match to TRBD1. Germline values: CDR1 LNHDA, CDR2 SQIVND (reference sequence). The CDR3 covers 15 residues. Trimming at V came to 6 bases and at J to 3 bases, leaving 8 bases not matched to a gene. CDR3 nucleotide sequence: TGTGCCAGTAGCTCCGACAGGGCTGGCAAAAACATTCAGTACTTC. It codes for CASSSDRAGKNIQYF.

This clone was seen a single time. The CDR3: CASSPDRVTGELFF. The CDR3 nucleotides read TGTGCCAGCAGCCCGGACAGGGTCACCGGGGAGCTGTTTTTT. This sequence joins TRBV7-3 and TRBJ2-2, with 8 bases lining up with TRBD1. The CDR3 is 14 residues long. The germline gives CDR1 SGHTA, CDR2 FQGTGA. V lost 5 bases, J lost 4 bases, and 3 bases stayed unmatched.

The chain's CDR3 is CASSRYAEAFF. CDR3 nucleotides: TGTGCCAGTAGTAGATACGCTGAAGCTTTCTTT. This chain uses TRBV19 with TRBJ1-1; no definite D call. The V end was cut by 4 bases, the J end by 6 bases, with 6 bases between. The CDR3 has 11 amino acids. Germline V gene sequence: CDR1 LNHDA, CDR2 SQIVND (reference sequence).

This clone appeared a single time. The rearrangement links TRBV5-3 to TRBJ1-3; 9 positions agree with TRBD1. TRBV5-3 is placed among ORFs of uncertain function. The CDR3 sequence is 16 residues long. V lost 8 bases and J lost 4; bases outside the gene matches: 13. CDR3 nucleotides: TGTGCCAGCCTACGCCGGGACAGGGATCCGGGAAACACCATATATTTT. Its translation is CASLRRDRDPGNTIYF.

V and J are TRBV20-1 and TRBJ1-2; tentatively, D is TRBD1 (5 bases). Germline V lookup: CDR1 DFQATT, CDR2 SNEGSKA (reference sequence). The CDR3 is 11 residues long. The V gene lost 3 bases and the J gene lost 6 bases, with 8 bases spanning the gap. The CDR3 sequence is CSARPTDGYTF. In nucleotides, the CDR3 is TGCAGTGCTAGGCCGACAGATGGCTACACCTTC.

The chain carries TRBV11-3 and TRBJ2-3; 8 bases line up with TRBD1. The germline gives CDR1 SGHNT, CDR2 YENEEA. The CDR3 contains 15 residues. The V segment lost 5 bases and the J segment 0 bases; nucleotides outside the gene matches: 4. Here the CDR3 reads CASSTRTGSTDTQYF. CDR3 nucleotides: TGTGCCAGCAGCACCCGGACAGGGAGCACAGATACGCAGTATTTT.

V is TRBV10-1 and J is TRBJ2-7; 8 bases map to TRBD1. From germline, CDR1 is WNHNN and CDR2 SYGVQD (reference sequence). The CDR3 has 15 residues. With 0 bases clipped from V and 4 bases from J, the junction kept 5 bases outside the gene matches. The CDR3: CASSESRTGFYEQYF. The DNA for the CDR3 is TGCGCCAGCAGTGAGTCTCGGACAGGGTTTTACGAGCAGTACTTC.

The CDR3 DNA follows: TGTGCCAGCAGCGCAGGGATCTACGAGCAGTACTTC. Protein sequence: CASSAGIYEQYF. The chain recombines TRBV25-1 with TRBJ2-7, with D perhaps matching TRBD1 (5 bases). This CDR3 has 12 residues. Trimming removed 6 bases at V and 3 bases at J, with 9 bases between. Germline loops: CDR1 MGHDK, CDR2 SYGVNS.

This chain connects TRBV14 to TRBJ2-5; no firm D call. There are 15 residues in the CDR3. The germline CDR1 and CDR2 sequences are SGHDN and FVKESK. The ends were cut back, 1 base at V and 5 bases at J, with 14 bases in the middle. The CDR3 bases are TGTGCCAGCAGCCAAGGCCCAGGATTTCGGGAGACCCAGTACTTC. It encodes CASSQGPGFRETQYF.